Presented here are 5 T cell receptor beta chains from one specimen sequenced in a study of blood T cell repertoires in COVID-19. TCRdb's copy holds only in-frame clones and misses some; the assay was immunoSEQ multiplex PCR. This sample has fewer than 350,000 clones; roughly nine tenths occur once, and the top ten carry less than 5%. Sequencing was performed on peripheral blood. These receptors were obtained from a woman aged 55-75 years with COVID-19, enrolled during active disease.

The J gene is TRBJ2-5, the V gene TRBV4-2, with 11 nucleotides matching TRBD2. From germline, CDR1 is LGHNA and CDR2 YNFKEQ. The CDR3 is 15 amino acids. J lost 3 bases, V lost 9 bases, and 9 bases had no gene match. In DNA form, the CDR3 reads TGTGCCAGTTCCATTGGGACTAGCGGCGAAGAGACCCAGTACTTC. It translates to CASSIGTSGEETQYF.

The chain's CDR3 is CASSAPSGADTGELFF. The CDR3 DNA is TGTGCCAGCAGCGCACCTAGCGGGGCGGACACCGGGGAGCTGTTTTTT. The chain carries TRBV7-9 and TRBJ2-2; 9 bases are a match to TRBD2. Germline trimming cut 5 bases from V and 3 bases from J; bases unmatched to any gene: 7. CDR1 is SEHNR, CDR2 FQNEAQ, per germline (reference sequence). The CDR3 length is 16 residues. Together with reference TRBV7-9 and TRBJ2-2, the CDR3 gives the full variable domain: DTGVSQNPRHKITKRGQNVTFRCDPISEHNRLYWYRQTLGQGPEFLTYFQNEAQLEKSRLLSDRFSAERPKGSFSTLEIQRTEQGDSAMYLCASSAPSGADTGELFFGEGSRLTVL.

The J gene is TRBJ2-3, the V gene TRBV5-1; the match to TRBD1 covers 9 bases. In germline, CDR1 is SGHRS, CDR2 YFSETQ. J gave up 10 bases and V 4 bases, and 10 bases lay outside the gene matches. This CDR3 spans 14 amino acids. CDR3 in amino acids: CASSTGGDPPSQYF. CDR3 DNA: TGCGCCAGCAGCACAGGGGGCGATCCACCGTCGCAGTATTTT.

This clone came up once. This chain uses TRBV4-1 with TRBJ2-2; 9 bases agree with TRBD2. The CDR3 extends over 18 amino acids. Germline loops: CDR1 MGHRA, CDR2 YSYEKL. J gave up 2 bases and V 0 bases, and 7 bases lay outside the gene matches. The DNA of the CDR3 is TGCGCCAGCAGCCAAGAGGCGGGCGGGGGGGTTAACACCGGGGAGCTGTTTTTT. This gives the protein CASSQEAGGGVNTGELFF.

The chain joins TRBV15 to TRBJ2-1; 8 nucleotides line up with TRBD1. The CDR3 length is 17 residues. The germline CDR1 and CDR2 sequences are LNHNV and YYDKDF (reference sequence). The ends lost 2 bases at V and 2 bases at J; junction bases unmatched: 8. The CDR3, as DNA: TGTGCCACCAGCAGACTACAGGGGGTCAGACCCTACAATGAGCAGTTCTTC. Protein product: CATSRLQGVRPYNEQFF.